Presented here are 4 T cell receptor beta chains from one specimen sequenced in a study of shared clonotypes between healthy human individuals. This table comes from immunoSEQ multiplex PCR, and its TCRdb copy is limited to in-frame clones, with some not included. The data hold fewer than 600,000 clones, with roughly 80% observed a single time. Material for sequencing was PBMCs. All receptors derive from a woman aged 40 to 49 in good health. Some clones in this sample may be carry-over from other donors' samples.

A remark on this clone: A far larger clone lies a single base away; this is likely a read error. The rearrangement joins TRBV4-2 to TRBJ1-5, with TRBD1 as a possible D gene (6 bases). The CDR3 has 16 amino acids. CDR1 and CDR2 from the germline V gene are LGHNA and YNFKEQ. V shed 7 bases and J shed 1 base, with 17 bases lying between them. The CDR3 region is CASNLKGGDSNQPQHF. CDR3 DNA: TGTGCCAGCAACCTCAAGGGGGGGGACAGCAATCAGCCCCAGCATTTT.

As to this clone: A junction end diverges from the germline sequence, so it may reflect a read error. Different DNA sequences within this sample yield the same CDR3. The chain combines TRBV5-1 with TRBJ1-1; no clear D. The V gene's germline CDR1 is SGHRS and CDR2 YFSETQ. The CDR3 consists of 12 residues. DNA of the CDR3: TGCGCCAGCAGCACGAAGGGAACTGAGGCTTTCTTT. Residues: CASSTKGTEAFF.

The rearrangement joins TRBV7-2 to TRBJ2-7; D is ambiguous. Trimming removed 1 base at V and 3 bases at J, with 7 bases between. Per the germline V gene, CDR1 is SGHTA and CDR2 is FQGNSA. The CDR3 is 13 residues long. In nucleotides, the CDR3 is TGTGCCAGCAGCTTAGACGGCTTCTACGAGCAGTACTTC. Protein sequence: CASSLDGFYEQYF. Combining the CDR3 with reference TRBV7-2 and TRBJ2-7 gives the whole variable domain GAGVSQSPSNKVTEKGKDVELRCDPISGHTALYWYRQSLGQGLEFLIYFQGNSAPDKSGLPSDRFSAERTGGSVSTLTIQRTQQEDSAVYLCASSLDGFYEQYFGPGTRLTVT.

The chain has TRBV4-2 and TRBJ2-1, with a possible D match to TRBD1 (6 bases). Germline V CDR1 and CDR2: LGHNA, YNFKEQ. V was clipped by 4 bases and J by 0 bases, with 10 bases between them. CDR3 length: 15 amino acids. The CDR3 nucleotides read TGTGCCAGCAGCCGGGGACAAAGCTCCTACAATGAGCAGTTCTTC. This encodes CASSRGQSSYNEQFF.